This record concerns one TCR beta chain sequence. The antigen it binds to is not known. Within one base of it there is no much larger clone, and no base qualities were kept. The data stem from a study of T cell changes during pregnancy in multiple sclerosis (dated by TCRdb to between 2018 and 2021). For the wider study: In women with multiple sclerosis, the researchers looked at how the T cell repertoire shifted as pregnancy progressed.

The library was made by the immunoSEQ multiplex PCR assay. Sourced from immuneACCESS, this table was stored by TCRdb with only in-frame sequences that have V and J called. A share of the clones is absent; for the studies checked, an unresolved V gene accounts for under half, and the remainder has no known explanation. The sample table lists under 40,000 clones, 90% of them with a count of one. The ten biggest clones cover 4.5% to 5.5% of the sample. Trimming removed 5 bases from V and 2 bases from J; the gene matches leave 15 bases unexplained. In the germline V gene (reference sequence), CDR1 corresponds to MNHEY and CDR2 to SMNVEV. The CDR3 sequence holds 17 residues, the cysteine and phenylalanine included. Just the 51-base CDR3 DNA is kept, in frame starting at base 1.

Here the chain combines TRBV27 and TRBJ2-7; TRBD2 fits 7 bases in the junction. This sequence originates from a female donor with multiple sclerosis, enrolled in a pregnancy study. This specimen was CD8+ T cells from peripheral blood mononuclear cells, taken after pregnancy. The CDR3 sequence is CASSTPLSGDPTYEQYF. The nucleotides read TGTGCCAGCAGTACACCGCTGAGCGGGGACCCCACCTACGAGCAGTACTTC.